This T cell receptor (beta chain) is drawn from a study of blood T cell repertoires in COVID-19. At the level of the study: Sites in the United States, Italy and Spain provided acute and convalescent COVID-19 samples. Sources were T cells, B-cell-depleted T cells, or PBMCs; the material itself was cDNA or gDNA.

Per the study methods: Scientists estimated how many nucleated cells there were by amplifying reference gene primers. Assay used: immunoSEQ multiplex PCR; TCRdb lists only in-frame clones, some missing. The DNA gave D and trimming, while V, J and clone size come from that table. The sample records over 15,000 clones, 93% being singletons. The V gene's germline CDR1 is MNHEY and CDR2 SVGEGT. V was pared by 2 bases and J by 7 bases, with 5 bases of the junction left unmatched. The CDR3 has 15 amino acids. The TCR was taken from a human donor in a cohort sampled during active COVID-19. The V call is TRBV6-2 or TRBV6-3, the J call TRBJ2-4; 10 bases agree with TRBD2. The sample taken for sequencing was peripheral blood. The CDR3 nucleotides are TGTGCCAGCAGTTACGGAAGCGGGGGGGCGAACATTCAGTACTTC. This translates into CASSYGSGGANIQYF.